This entry lists 10 T cell receptor beta chains sequenced from one sample in a study of graft-versus-host responses after intestinal transplantation. Their specific antigens are unknown. Assay used: immunoSEQ multiplex PCR; TCRdb lists only in-frame clones, some missing. This table holds 95,000 to 150,000 clones, 85% to 95% found once. Sequenced here: unstimulated CD4+ T cells sorted from spleen or lymph node cells, sampled before intestinal transplant. The receptors originated from a human donor who received an intestinal transplant.

The V gene is TRBV5-6, the J gene TRBJ2-2; D unclear. V lost 0 bases and J 7 bases, leaving 13 bases between the germline ends. The CDR3 loop spans 15 amino acids. CDR1 is SGHDT and CDR2 is YYEEEE in the germline V gene. As DNA, the CDR3 is TGTGCCAGCAGCTTGGAGCGACGGATAGACGGGGAGCTGTTTTTT. This encodes CASSLERRIDGELFF.

This sequence joins TRBV5-5 and TRBJ1-1; D unresolved. The CDR3 length is 16 residues. Trimming pared 0 bases from V and 6 bases from J, leaving 18 bases between. Germline-derived CDR1 and CDR2 are SGHKS and YYEKEE (reference sequence). The CDR3 sequence is CASSLALRSFESEAFF. The CDR3 coding sequence is TGTGCCAGCAGCTTGGCACTTCGGAGTTTCGAGTCTGAAGCTTTCTTT.

The genes are TRBV14 and TRBJ2-2; D might be TRBD2 (6 bases). Germline CDR1 is SGHDN and CDR2 is FVKESK. The CDR3 is made up of 16 amino acids. Trimming removed 4 bases from V and 5 bases from J, with 17 bases in between. The CDR3 reads CASSRGMGSLTGELFF. The CDR3 nucleotides are TGTGCCAGCAGCCGCGGGATGGGCTCCCTAACCGGGGAGCTGTTTTTT.

The V gene is TRBV6-5, the J gene TRBJ2-7, with D possibly being TRBD2 (6 bases). Trimming took 6 bases from V and 0 from J, leaving 15 bases between them. The CDR3 covers 15 residues. Germline V gene lookup returns CDR1 MNHEY and CDR2 SVGAGI. The CDR3 sequence is CASRPSGLLSYEQYF. The CDR3 DNA sequence: TGTGCCAGCAGGCCAAGCGGACTACTCTCCTACGAGCAGTACTTC.

This sequence joins TRBV19 and TRBJ2-7; 8 bases agree with TRBD1. The CDR3 has 15 amino acids. Germline V gene sequence: CDR1 LNHDA, CDR2 SQIVND (reference sequence). Trimming at V came to 4 bases and at J to 0 bases, leaving 5 bases not matched to a gene. For the CDR3, the DNA is TGTGCCAGTAGTAGTGGGACAGGTGGCTCCTACGAGCAGTACTTC. Its translation: CASSSGTGGSYEQYF.

J is TRBJ1-5 and V is TRBV6-1; D is unclear. The V and J ends lost 4 bases and 5 bases respectively, with 12 bases between them. The CDR3 loop spans 14 amino acids. CDR1 is MNHNS and CDR2 is SASEGT in the germline V gene. CDR3 sequence: CASSVMGTHQPQHF. The CDR3 nucleotides are TGTGCCAGCAGTGTTATGGGTACACATCAGCCCCAGCATTTT.

V and J are TRBV28 and TRBJ1-4; D unresolved. This CDR3 has 15 residues. Germline CDR1 is MDHEN and CDR2 is SYDVKM. V gave up 3 bases and J gave up 2 bases, with 10 bases separating them. The CDR3 nucleotides read TGTGCCAGCAGTTTTTCGGCAGGTACTAATGAAAAACTGTTTTTT. Translation gives CASSFSAGTNEKLFF.

V is TRBV7-2 and J is TRBJ1-5, with D perhaps matching TRBD1 (5 bases). V was clipped by 1 base and J by 6 bases, with 10 bases between them. In germline, CDR1 is SGHTA, CDR2 FQGNSA. CDR3 length: 14 amino acids. The CDR3 coding sequence is TGTGCCAGCAGCTTAGGGGGGGGTGGTCAGCCCCAGCATTTT. It translates to CASSLGGGGQPQHF.

Only one count was recorded for this clone. The chain recombines TRBV27 with TRBJ2-5, with D possibly being TRBD1 (6 bases). The germline V gene has CDR1 MNHEY and CDR2 SMNVEV (reference sequence). The V end was cut by 3 bases, the J end by 5 bases, with 16 bases between. The CDR3 runs to 15 residues. This CDR3 reads CASSFRNQGWETQYF. In DNA form, the CDR3 reads TGTGCCAGCAGTTTCCGAAATCAGGGGTGGGAGACCCAGTACTTC.

The chain carries TRBV19 and TRBJ2-1; a possible D gene is TRBD2 (5 bases). Per the germline V gene, CDR1 is LNHDA and CDR2 is SQIVND (reference sequence). The CDR3 consists of 15 residues. V lost 3 bases to trimming and J lost 3 bases, with 12 bases between them. DNA for the CDR3: TGTGCCAGTAGTATGGACTTGACTCTCTACAATGAGCAGTTCTTC. It translates to CASSMDLTLYNEQFF.